Sequencing of this TCR beta chain was carried out in a study of blood T cell repertoires in COVID-19. Study context: The study drew acute and convalescent COVID-19 samples from the United States, Italy and Spain. Sample material is recorded as cDNA or gDNA derived from T cells, B-cell-depleted T cells, or PBMCs.

Generated by immunoSEQ multiplex PCR, the TCRdb table keeps only in-frame clones and is missing some. The table records around 300,000 clones, more than 75% of them present only once. The CDR3 has 15 residues. V shed 1 base and J 0 bases; nucleotides not matched to a gene: 0. Germline CDR1 LGHDT, CDR2 YNNKEL (reference sequence). The receptor's source is a woman aged 45-65 years with active or convalescent COVID-19. Sequenced material: peripheral blood. The chain has TRBV3-1 (or the pseudogene TRBV3-2) and TRBJ2-3, with TRBD1 matching over 8 bases. The CDR3 loop reads CASSQGTGSTDTQYF. The CDR3 bases are TGTGCCAGCAGCCAAGGGACAGGGAGCACAGATACGCAGTATTTT.